This T cell receptor beta chain was documented in a study of CD8 T cells in ankylosing spondylitis. The V gene lost 6 bases and the J gene lost 0 bases, with 12 bases spanning the gap. Germline V gene lookup returns CDR1 MNHNS and CDR2 SASEGT. The CDR3 is made up of 15 amino acids. TCRdb re-analysed the 5' RACE reads in MiXCR, keeping a single row per CDR3 protein. The repertoire consists of about 220,000 distinct CDR3 sequences, with roughly 24% occurring once and the leading ten covering about 6.9%. Sequencing was performed on blood, either unsorted or a sorted T cell fraction (not recorded which). The genes are TRBV6-1 and TRBJ2-1, with a tentative D call TRBD1 (6 bases). The clonotype was recovered from a male donor with ankylosing spondylitis or in good health (not recorded which). The CDR3: CASRRTDGSYNEQFF. The CDR3 bases are TGTGCCAGCAGACGGACAGACGGCTCCTACAATGAGCAGTTCTTC.